Listed here are 20 T cell receptor beta chains from one sample, sequenced in a study of PD-L1 blockade in urothelial cancer. Produced via immunoSEQ multiplex PCR; TCRdb's table is partial and in-frame only. In the table there are around 87,000 clones, over 65% of which are singletons. Documented time point: peripheral blood 6 weeks after treatment start. Source: PBMCs, taken around atezolizumab (anti-PD-L1) treatment. The receptors derive from a man aged 65-85 years with urothelial cancer.

The V and J genes are TRBV19 and TRBJ2-3; a weak D match, TRBD2 (5 bases). The V gene's germline CDR1 is LNHDA and CDR2 SQIVND (reference sequence). The V end was cut by 2 bases, the J end by 4 bases, with 10 bases between. The CDR3 is 14 amino acids. The CDR3 reads CASSISEEADTQYF. As DNA, the CDR3 is TGTGCCAGTAGTATATCAGAGGAGGCAGATACGCAGTATTTT.

The V and J genes are TRBV19 and TRBJ1-5; D might be TRBD1 (5 bases). V gave up 2 bases and J gave up 0 bases, with 11 bases separating them. The CDR3 totals 16 residues. Germline-derived CDR1 and CDR2 are LNHDA and SQIVND (reference sequence). This CDR3 is CASSIRGRVSNQPQHF. The CDR3 DNA reads as TGTGCCAGTAGTATAAGGGGCAGGGTTAGCAATCAGCCCCAGCATTTT.

V and J are TRBV9 and TRBJ2-3, with 10 bases lining up with TRBD2. This CDR3 has 13 amino acids. The V gene's germline CDR1 is SGDLS and CDR2 YYNGEE. Germline trimming cut 0 bases from V and 15 bases from J; bases unmatched to any gene: 7. CDR3 bases: TGTGCCAGCAGCGTAGAGTCCAGCGGGGGGGTATATTTT. Its translation is CASSVESSGGVYF.

The rearrangement uses TRBV10-2 and TRBJ2-3; D is unclear. V lost 0 bases and J lost 4, with 11 bases in between. Germline V CDR1 and CDR2: WSHSY, SAAADI. The CDR3 is made up of 15 amino acids. The CDR3 spells CASSESGSPPDTQYF. In DNA, the CDR3 is TGCGCCAGCAGTGAGTCGGGTAGCCCCCCAGATACGCAGTATTTT.

This clone occurred a few times. The chain joins TRBV2 to TRBJ1-2; D is perhaps TRBD1 (5 bases). Germline lookup yields CDR1 SNHLY and CDR2 FYNNEI. The V end was cut by 1 base, the J end by 14 bases, with 11 bases between. The CDR3 spans 11 residues. The CDR3 nucleotides read TGTGCCAGCAGTGAAGGGGTCCGGGGGACCTTC. Amino acid sequence: CASSEGVRGTF.

The CDR3 reads CSVEDSGVNSMNTEAFF. The DNA of the CDR3 is TGCAGCGTTGAAGATTCGGGGGTAAATTCCATGAACACTGAAGCTTTCTTT. The chain links TRBV29-1 to TRBJ1-1, with D tentatively TRBD1 (5 bases). Germline CDR1 is SQVTM and CDR2 is ANQGSEA. V lost 0 bases, J lost 0 bases, and 17 bases lay in between. The CDR3 consists of 17 residues.

V is TRBV9 and J is TRBJ1-2; D is unresolved. Trimming removed 4 bases at V and 5 bases at J, with 6 bases between. The CDR3 sequence is 11 residues long. The germline V gene encodes CDR1 SGDLS and CDR2 YYNGEE. CDR3 protein: CASSLRYGYTF. The CDR3 DNA is TGTGCCAGCAGCCTCCGGTATGGCTACACCTTC.

Worth noting for this clone: This clone may be a read error of a much larger clone one base away. Other nucleotide sequences in the sample specify the same CDR3. The chain has TRBV5-1 and TRBJ1-6; 7 nucleotides agree with TRBD1. This CDR3 is 19 amino acids long. Germline V lookup: CDR1 SGHRS, CDR2 YFSETQ. CDR3 nucleotides: TGCGCCAGCAGCTTGGGTCCCCGGACAGGACTATACTATAATTCACCCCTACACTTT. The encoded protein is CASSLGPRTGLYYNSPLHF.

CDR3 sequence (DNA): TGTGCCAGCAGCTACCAACTAGCGGGAGGCCGCAATGAGCAGTTCTTC. This gives the protein CASSYQLAGGRNEQFF. The V gene is TRBV7-2, the J gene TRBJ2-1; 12 positions match TRBD2. The J segment lost 6 bases and the V segment lost 4 bases, leaving 7 bases of the junction unmatched. The germline gives CDR1 SGHTA, CDR2 FQGNSA. This CDR3 has 16 amino acids.

This chain connects TRBV7-3 to TRBJ2-2; 9 nucleotides agree with TRBD1. Germline V gene data show CDR1 as SGHTA and CDR2 as FQGTGA. The CDR3 has 15 residues. V lost 6 bases, J lost 6 bases, and 8 bases stayed unmatched. This chain's CDR3 is CASSPGTGLSGELFF. DNA of the CDR3: TGTGCCAGCAGTCCCGGGACAGGGTTGTCCGGGGAGCTGTTTTTT.

The chain recombines TRBV5-1 with TRBJ2-5; the D is unclear. Germline V gene data show CDR1 as SGHRS and CDR2 as YFSETQ. With 1 base removed from V and 2 bases from J, the gap between germline ends came to 9 bases. The CDR3 sequence is 14 residues long. CDR3 nucleotide sequence: TGCGCCAGCAGCTTGTTTGGCAGGCAAGAGACCCAGTACTTC. Its translation is CASSLFGRQETQYF.

The chain uses TRBV19 and TRBJ1-3; no firm D call. CDR3 size: 13 residues. With 1 base removed from V and 3 bases from J, the gap between germline ends came to 4 bases. Germline V CDR1 and CDR2: LNHDA, SQIVND (reference sequence). This CDR3 is CASSIAIGNTIYF. The CDR3 region has the DNA TGTGCCAGTAGTATAGCTATTGGAAACACCATATATTTT.

The chain carries TRBV5-6 and TRBJ1-4, with a weak D call TRBD1 (6 bases). Germline assignment: CDR1 SGHDT and CDR2 YYEEEE. Between the trimmed V and J ends, which lost 2 bases and 6 bases, there was a span of 11 bases. The CDR3 has 14 amino acids. DNA of the CDR3: TGTGCCAGCAGCTTTGGGGGCGCTGATGAAAAACTGTTTTTT. This codes for CASSFGGADEKLFF.

The genes are TRBV7-9 and TRBJ2-7; 7 bases fit TRBD1. CDR3 length equals 12 residues. Germline V lookup: CDR1 SEHNR, CDR2 FQNEAQ (reference sequence). Trimming at V came to 5 bases and at J to 11 bases, leaving 9 bases not matched to a gene. The CDR3 sequence: CASSANRGQKYF. CDR3 sequence (DNA): TGTGCCAGCAGCGCCAACAGGGGCCAAAAGTACTTC.

The J gene is TRBJ1-5, the V gene TRBV6-6; no clear D gene. The germline V gene encodes CDR1 MNHNY and CDR2 SVGAGI (reference sequence). V dropped 6 bases and J dropped 2 bases, with 11 bases sitting between them. This CDR3 is built from 14 residues. CDR3 sequence reads: CASRPRVGNQPQHF. CDR3 sequence (DNA): TGTGCCAGCAGGCCACGGGTTGGCAATCAGCCCCAGCATTTT.

The CDR3 DNA follows: TGTGCCAGCAGCCCACGACAGGGAGGCAATGAGCAGTTCTTC. The encoded protein is CASSPRQGGNEQFF. This chain connects TRBV5-4 to TRBJ2-1; D might be TRBD1 (7 bases). The V gene's germline CDR1 is SGHNT and CDR2 YYREEE (reference sequence). CDR3 size: 14 residues. The V gene lost 4 bases and the J gene lost 6 bases, with 14 bases spanning the gap.

The rearrangement uses TRBV7-2 and TRBJ2-1, with 12 positions matching TRBD2. Germline V CDR1 and CDR2: SGHTA, FQGNSA. Germline trimming cut 5 bases from V and 3 bases from J; bases unmatched to any gene: 2. CDR3 length: 15 amino acids. CDR3 residues: CASSRLAGDYNEQFF. The CDR3, as DNA: TGTGCCAGCAGCCGACTAGCGGGGGACTACAATGAGCAGTTCTTC.

CDR3 nucleotide sequence: TGTGCCAGCTCACCCCGGGACAGGGGATCCCAAAACATTCAGTACTTC. Its translation is CASSPRDRGSQNIQYF. This chain links TRBV18 with TRBJ2-4, with TRBD1 identical over 10 bases. Unmatched junction bases numbered 7, after V lost 3 bases and J lost 5 bases. Germline values: CDR1 KGHSH, CDR2 LQKENI. The CDR3 length is 16 residues.

The V gene is TRBV2, the J gene TRBJ1-1, with D perhaps matching TRBD1 (5 bases). Germline values: CDR1 SNHLY, CDR2 FYNNEI. The CDR3 is made up of 14 amino acids. Trimming cost V 6 bases and J 5 bases, with 16 bases left between them. In DNA, the CDR3 is TGTGCCAGCAGGACCGGGTCCGGGGGGACTGAAGCTTTCTTT. Amino acids: CASRTGSGGTEAFF. Complete variable domain (other parts from reference TRBV2 and TRBJ1-1): EPEVTQTPSHQVTQMGQEVILRCVPISNHLYFYWYRQILGQKVEFLVSFYNNEISEKSEIFDDQFSVERPDGSNFTLKIRSTKLEDSAMYFCASRTGSGGTEAFFGQGTRLTVV.

The genes are TRBV7-9 and TRBJ2-1, with TRBD2 matching over 10 bases. V lost 4 bases to trimming and J lost 5 bases; unmatched junction nucleotides: 8. CDR1 and CDR2 from the germline V gene are SEHNR and FQNEAQ (reference sequence). The CDR3 runs to 16 residues. Here the CDR3 reads CASSSRAGGRNNEQFF. Written as DNA, the CDR3 is TGTGCCAGCAGCTCTCGAGCGGGAGGGCGGAACAATGAGCAGTTCTTC.